The sequence of this TCR beta chain was determined in a study of chemoradiotherapy in HPV16-positive cancers. Clones were read by immunoSEQ multiplex PCR, and TCRdb kept only the in-frame ones, dropping some. There are roughly 5,000 clones in the sample; approximately 80% occur only once, and approximately 29% lies in the top ten. The material was obtained from a patient who underwent chemoradiotherapy. The receptor comes from a human donor with HPV-associated anogenital cancer.

CDR3 nucleotide sequence: TGTGCCAGCAGCTTAGTTCCAATAAACTATGGCTACACCTTC. It codes for CASSLVPINYGYTF. The rearrangement joins TRBV11-2 to TRBJ1-2; D is uncertain. CDR3 length: 14 residues. Trimming took 1 base from V and 2 from J, leaving 8 bases between them. Germline CDR1 SGHAT, CDR2 FQNNGV.